Each of the 23 T cell receptor beta chains below was sequenced from the same sample in a study of cytomegalovirus exposure and HLA in healthy donors. Both 60 Vbeta primers and 13 Jbeta primers went into the PCR. Assay: immunoSEQ multiplex PCR; the TCRdb copy retains only in-frame clones and omits some. The top ten hold 2.1% of the sample, which has 150,000 to 180,000 clones, 74% seen once. The source material was PBMCs. The source is a man aged 25-45 years in good health and CMV-seronegative.

V and J are TRBV6-5 and TRBJ1-6, with D uncertain. CDR3 size: 13 residues. Germline CDR1 is MNHEY and CDR2 is SVGAGI. V was cut by 10 bases and J by 7 bases, with 14 bases left in between. Here the CDR3 reads CATMAGSNSPLHF. CDR3 nucleotide sequence: TGTGCCACTATGGCGGGATCGAATTCACCCCTCCACTTT.

The chain recombines TRBV5-1 with TRBJ2-1; the D gene is possibly TRBD2 (5 bases). This CDR3 has 15 amino acids. Between the trimmed V and J ends, which lost 0 bases and 3 bases, there was a span of 10 bases. Germline V lookup: CDR1 SGHRS, CDR2 YFSETQ. The CDR3 spells CASSLAGKIYNEQFF. CDR3 in DNA: TGCGCCAGCAGCTTGGCGGGGAAGATCTACAATGAGCAGTTCTTC.

This chain uses TRBV9 with TRBJ2-3, with TRBD2 as a possible D gene (5 bases). With 4 bases removed from V and 4 bases from J, the gap between germline ends came to 19 bases. The germline CDR1 and CDR2 sequences are SGDLS and YYNGEE. The CDR3 length is 16 residues. CDR3 bases: TGTGCCAGCAGCTCCCAAACGTCCGGGGTCCCAGATACGCAGTATTTT. Translating gives CASSSQTSGVPDTQYF.

J is TRBJ2-3 and V is TRBV19, with D possibly matching TRBD2 (5 bases). In germline, CDR1 is LNHDA, CDR2 SQIVND (reference sequence). The CDR3 contains 16 residues. V lost 3 bases, J lost 2 bases, and 15 bases lay in between. Here the CDR3 reads CASSMLVPDYTDTQYF. The CDR3 region has the DNA TGTGCCAGTAGTATGTTGGTCCCAGACTACACAGATACGCAGTATTTT.

The chain combines TRBV7-9 with TRBJ1-6; TRBD1 agrees at 10 bases. J gave up 7 bases and V 5 bases, and 2 bases lay outside the gene matches. Per the germline V gene, CDR1 is SEHNR and CDR2 is FQNEAQ (reference sequence). This CDR3 has 14 residues. In DNA form, the CDR3 reads TGTGCCAGCAGCCAGGGACAGGGGAATTCACCCCTCCACTTT. It codes for CASSQGQGNSPLHF.

The V call is TRBV7-9, the J call TRBJ1-2, with D unclear. Germline V lookup: CDR1 SEHNR, CDR2 FQNEAQ (reference sequence). V lost 6 bases and J lost 8, with 16 bases in between. CDR3 length equals 13 residues. The CDR3 sequence: CASRYGETGGYTF. The CDR3 bases are TGTGCCAGCAGATACGGGGAGACTGGGGGCTACACCTTC.

About this clone: Germline is not matched at one junction end, which may reflect a read error. The CDR3 spells CASSQAGDRRRYSGANVLTF. CDR3 sequence (DNA): TGCGCCAGCAGCCAAGCGGGGGACAGAAGGAGGTATTCTGGAGCCAACGTCCTGACTTTC. V and J are TRBV4-1 and TRBJ2-6, with D possibly matching TRBD1 (7 bases). CDR3 length: 20 residues. Germline V gives CDR1 MGHRA, CDR2 YSYEKL.

The chain uses TRBV7-9 and TRBJ2-7; 8 nucleotides align to TRBD1. The CDR3 has 12 residues. CDR1 and CDR2 from the germline V gene are SEHNR and FQNEAQ (reference sequence). Trimming at V came to 5 bases and at J to 6 bases, leaving 3 bases not matched to a gene. In nucleotides, the CDR3 is TGTGCCAGCAGCCGGACAGGGTTCGAGCAGTACTTC. As protein: CASSRTGFEQYF.

This clone was seen a handful of times. The V call is TRBV19, the J call TRBJ1-2, with a weak D call TRBD1 (6 bases). The V end was cut by 8 bases, the J end by 3 bases, with 13 bases between. Germline V gene sequence: CDR1 LNHDA, CDR2 SQIVND (reference sequence). This CDR3 contains 13 residues. CDR3 in amino acids: CASLRDTDYGYTF. The CDR3 DNA follows: TGTGCCAGTCTCCGGGACACGGACTATGGCTACACCTTC.

V is TRBV27 and J is TRBJ2-2; D is unclear. Trimming stripped 2 bases from V and 8 bases from J, with 12 bases between. The CDR3 contains 14 residues. CDR1 and CDR2 from the germline V gene are MNHEY and SMNVEV (reference sequence). As DNA, the CDR3 is TGTGCCAGCAGTTTAACTACCCGGATGGGGGAGCTGTTTTTT. Protein sequence: CASSLTTRMGELFF.

The rearrangement uses TRBV6-6 and TRBJ1-3; 8 bases are shared with TRBD1. The CDR3 has 12 amino acids. CDR1 is MNHNY, CDR2 SVGAGI, per germline (reference sequence). V was clipped by 6 bases and J by 8 bases; unmatched bases: 3. The CDR3 region has the DNA TGTGCCAGCAGCCCGGACAGGGACACCATATATTTT. Residues: CASSPDRDTIYF.

The chain employs TRBV30 and TRBJ1-6, with 8 bases aligning to TRBD1. Germline values: CDR1 GTSNPN, CDR2 SVGIG (reference sequence). The V segment lost 3 bases and the J segment 5 bases; nucleotides outside the gene matches: 0. The CDR3 sequence is 13 residues long. In nucleotides, the CDR3 is TGTGCCTGGAGGGACAGGGATAATTCACCCCTCCACTTT. Translating gives CAWRDRDNSPLHF. Variable domain in full (rest from reference TRBV30 and TRBJ1-6): SQTIHQWPATLVQPVGSPLSLECTVEGTSNPNLYWYRQAAGRGLQLLFYSVGIGQISSEVPQNLSASRPQDRQFILSSKKLLLSDSGFYLCAWRDRDNSPLHFGNGTRLTVT.

The rearrangement links TRBV4-1 to TRBJ1-2; D may be TRBD1 (5 bases). Trimming removed 3 bases at V and 5 bases at J, with 10 bases between. CDR3 size: 13 residues. Germline-derived CDR1 and CDR2 are MGHRA and YSYEKL. CDR3 DNA: TGCGCCAGCAGCCAGCCCGGGGGGTATGGCTACACCTTC. It is translated as CASSQPGGYGYTF.

Comments on this clone: Distinct nucleotide sequences in the sample also encode this CDR3. The V call is TRBV7-3, the J call TRBJ1-6, with TRBD1 as a possible D gene (5 bases). The V and J ends lost 6 bases and 7 bases respectively, with 10 bases between them. The germline V gene encodes CDR1 SGHTA and CDR2 FQGTGA. This CDR3 is built from 13 residues. CDR3 region: CASSPGPNSPLHF. CDR3 DNA: TGTGCCAGCAGTCCAGGGCCGAATTCACCCCTCCACTTT. The variable domain in full, with the rest retrieved from reference TRBV7-3 and TRBJ1-6, is GAGVSQTPSNKVTEKGKYVELRCDPISGHTALYWYRQSLGQGPEFLIYFQGTGAADDSGLPNDRFFAVRPEGSVSTLKIQRTERGDSAVYLCASSPGPNSPLHFGNGTRLTVT.

V is TRBV5-5 and J is TRBJ1-5, with D tentatively TRBD1 (6 bases). Germline CDR1 SGHKS, CDR2 YYEKEE (reference sequence). Trimming shortened V by 0 bases and J by 0 bases, and 7 bases separated the two germline ends. This CDR3 is 15 amino acids long. CDR3 loop: CASSLDRDSNQPQHF. CDR3 coding DNA: TGTGCCAGCAGCTTGGACAGGGATAGCAATCAGCCCCAGCATTTT.

The chain combines TRBV4-1 with TRBJ1-2; tentatively, D is TRBD1 (5 bases). V was shortened by 5 bases and J by 1 base, with 23 bases between the two germline ends. The CDR3 length is 18 residues. Germline CDR1 and CDR2: MGHRA and YSYEKL. DNA of the CDR3: TGCGCCAGCAGCGCAAGGTTTCTAACAGGATTTAATAACTATGGCTACACCTTC. Translated: CASSARFLTGFNNYGYTF.

This chain links TRBV10-3 with TRBJ2-7, with D possibly TRBD1 on 6 matching bases. With 2 bases removed from V and 3 bases from J, the gap between germline ends came to 17 bases. The germline V gene has CDR1 ENHRY and CDR2 SYGVKD. CDR3 length: 16 amino acids. The CDR3 region is CAISETTGMGIYEQYF. CDR3 DNA sequence: TGTGCCATCAGTGAGACAACAGGGATGGGGATCTACGAGCAGTACTTC.

This chain links TRBV29-1 with TRBJ1-2; D is uncertain. With 7 bases removed from V and 2 bases from J, the gap between germline ends came to 14 bases. The CDR3 loop spans 13 amino acids. Germline loops: CDR1 SQVTM, CDR2 ANQGSEA. This CDR3 is CSAPDTFNYGYTF. CDR3 coding DNA: TGCAGCGCCCCCGACACCTTCAACTATGGCTACACCTTC.

The chain uses TRBV7-8 and TRBJ2-7; D is possibly TRBD1 (6 bases). The CDR3 contains 15 residues. V gave up 2 bases and J gave up 5 bases, with 16 bases separating them. The germline CDR1 and CDR2 sequences are SGHVS and FQNEAQ. The CDR3 region is CASSLLQGRMNEQYF. The CDR3 DNA sequence: TGTGCCAGCAGCTTACTACAGGGTCGTATGAACGAGCAGTACTTC.

The chain combines TRBV9 with TRBJ2-1; 8 bases line up with TRBD2. In germline, CDR1 is SGDLS, CDR2 YYNGEE. CDR3 length: 16 residues. Unmatched junction bases numbered 11, after V lost 0 bases and J lost 9 bases. The CDR3 region is CASSVAGGYRTFEQFF. CDR3 nucleotides: TGTGCCAGCAGCGTAGCGGGGGGGTATAGGACTTTTGAGCAGTTCTTC.

This chain uses TRBV7-6 with TRBJ1-1; TRBD1 might be the D (5 bases). V was shortened by 0 bases and J by 1 base, with 6 bases between the two germline ends. CDR3 length: 14 amino acids. Germline loops: CDR1 SGHVS, CDR2 FNYEAQ. CDR3 nucleotide sequence: TGTGCCAGCAGCTTAGCCGACAGGAACACTGAAGCTTTCTTT. Translated, it gives CASSLADRNTEAFF. The complete variable domain, with remaining parts taken from reference TRBV7-6 and TRBJ1-1, reads GAGVSQSPRYKVTKRGQDVALRCDPISGHVSLYWYRQALGQGPEFLTYFNYEAQQDKSGLPNDRFSAERPEGSISTLTIQRTEQRDSAMYRCASSLADRNTEAFFGQGTRLTVV.

This clone occurred once. J is TRBJ2-5 and V is TRBV7-6; D might be TRBD2 (7 bases). This CDR3 contains 15 residues. Per the germline V gene, CDR1 is SGHVS and CDR2 is FNYEAQ. Trimming pared 3 bases from V and 2 bases from J, leaving 13 bases between. In DNA form, the CDR3 reads TGTGCCAGCAGCTTTGCGGGGGCATTACAAGAGACCCAGTACTTC. This encodes CASSFAGALQETQYF.

The V gene is TRBV27, the J gene TRBJ2-7; tentatively, D is TRBD1 (6 bases). The germline V and J ends were trimmed by 5 bases and 0 bases, with 17 bases remaining between them. The CDR3 loop spans 16 amino acids. CDR1 and CDR2 (germline): MNHEY, SMNVEV (reference sequence). In DNA, the CDR3 is TGTGCCAGCAGTCTCTCGGGACAACTTATCTCCTACGAGCAGTACTTC. Its translation is CASSLSGQLISYEQYF.